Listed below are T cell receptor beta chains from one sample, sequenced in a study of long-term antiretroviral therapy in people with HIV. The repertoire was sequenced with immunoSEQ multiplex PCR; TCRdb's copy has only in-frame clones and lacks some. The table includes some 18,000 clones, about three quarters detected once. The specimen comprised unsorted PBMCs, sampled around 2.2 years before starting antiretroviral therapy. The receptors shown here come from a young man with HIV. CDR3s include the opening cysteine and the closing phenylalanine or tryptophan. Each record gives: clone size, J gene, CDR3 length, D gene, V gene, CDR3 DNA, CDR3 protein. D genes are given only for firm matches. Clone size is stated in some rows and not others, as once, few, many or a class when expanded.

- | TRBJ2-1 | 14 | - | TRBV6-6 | TGTGCCAGCAGTACTACTATCTCCTACAATGAGCAGTTCTTC | CASSTTISYNEQFF
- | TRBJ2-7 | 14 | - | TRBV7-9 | TGTGCCAGCAGCCCCCCAGGGAACCTGTACGAGCAGTACTTC | CASSPPGNLYEQYF
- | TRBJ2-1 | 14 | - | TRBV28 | TGTGCCAGCAGTTTATATGGAGGGGACAATGAGCAGTTCTTC | CASSLYGGDNEQFF
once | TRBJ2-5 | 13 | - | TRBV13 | TGTGCCAGCAGCTCCGGGGCCCAGGAGACCCAGTACTTC | CASSSGAQETQYF
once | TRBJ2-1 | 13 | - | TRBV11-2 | TGTGCCAGCAGCTTAGGTGCCGGTTGGGAGCAGTTCTTC | CASSLGAGWEQFF
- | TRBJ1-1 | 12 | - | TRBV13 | TGTGCCAGCAGCATAAGGACAGATTCAGCTTTCTTT | CASSIRTDSAFF
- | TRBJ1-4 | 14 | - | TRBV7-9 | TGTGCCAGCAGCTTAGGGCCGATTAATGAAAAACTGTTTTTT | CASSLGPINEKLFF
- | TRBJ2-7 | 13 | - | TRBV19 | TGTGCCAGTAGTATACAGAGTTCCTACGAGCAGTACTTC | CASSIQSSYEQYF
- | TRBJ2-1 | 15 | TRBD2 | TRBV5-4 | TGTGCCAGCAGCCGGCCGGGACTAGCGGACAATGAGCAGTTCTTC | CASSRPGLADNEQFF
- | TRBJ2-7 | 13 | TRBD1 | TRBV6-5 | TGTGCCAGCAGCACGGACAGGGGGTACGAGCAGTACTTC | CASSTDRGYEQYF
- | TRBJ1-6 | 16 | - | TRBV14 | TGTGCCAGCCGCGGGGGTGGGAGCTCCTATAATTCACCCCTCCACTTT | CASRGGGSSYNSPLHF
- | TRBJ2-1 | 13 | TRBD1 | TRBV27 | TGTGCCACCCAGACAGGGGGGGCCAATGAGCAGTTCTTC | CATQTGGANEQFF
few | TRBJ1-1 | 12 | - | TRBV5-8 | TGTGCCAGCAGCCCGGCCGTAAATGAAGCTTTCTTT | CASSPAVNEAFF
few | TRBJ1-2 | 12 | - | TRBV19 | TGTGCCAGTAGTATCCCGGGGTATGGCTACACCTTC | CASSIPGYGYTF
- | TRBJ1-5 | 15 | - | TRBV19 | TGTGCCAGTAACCCCTCAGGGAGTGGCAATCAGCCCCAGCATTTT | CASNPSGSGNQPQHF
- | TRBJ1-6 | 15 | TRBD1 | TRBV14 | TGTGCCAGCAGCGTGGTGGGACAGAGCTATTCACCCCTCCACTTT | CASSVVGQSYSPLHF
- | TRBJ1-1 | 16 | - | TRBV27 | TGTGCCAGCAGTTTATTTACCCCAGGGAGTAGCGCTGAAGCTTTCTTT | CASSLFTPGSSAEAFF
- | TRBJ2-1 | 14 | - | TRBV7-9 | TGTGCCAGCAGCTCAGCGGAAGCCTACAATGAGCAGTTCTTC | CASSSAEAYNEQFF
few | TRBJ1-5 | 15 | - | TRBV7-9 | TGTGCCAGCAGCTTAGACGGTGGAGGCTCCCAGCCCCAGCATTTT | CASSLDGGGSQPQHF
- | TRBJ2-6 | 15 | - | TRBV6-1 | TGTGCCAGCAGTGAACAAAGGTCTGGGGCCAACGTCCTGACTTTC | CASSEQRSGANVLTF
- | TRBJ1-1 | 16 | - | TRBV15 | TGTGCCACCAGCAGGGAAAGGGGGAGGTGGAACACTGAAGCTTTCTTT | CATSRERGRWNTEAFF
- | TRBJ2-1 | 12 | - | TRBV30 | TGTGCCTGGAGTGTACTGGTCGCCGAGCAGTTCTTC | CAWSVLVAEQFF
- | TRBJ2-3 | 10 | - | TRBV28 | TGTGCCAGCAGCCTGGGTACGCAGTATTTT | CASSLGTQYF
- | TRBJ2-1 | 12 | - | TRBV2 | TGTGCCAGCAGTGACTCGACCAATGAGCAGTTCTTC | CASSDSTNEQFF
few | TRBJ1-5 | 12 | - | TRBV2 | TGTGCCAGTCGGGGGGACTGGGGGCCCCAGCATTTT | CASRGDWGPQHF
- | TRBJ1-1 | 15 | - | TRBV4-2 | TGTGCCAGCAGCCACCTCGGACAGAGGAACACTGAAGCTTTCTTT | CASSHLGQRNTEAFF
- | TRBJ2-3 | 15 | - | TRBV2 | TGTGCCAGCAGTGAAGGGGATCGACAGCCGGATACGCAGTATTTT | CASSEGDRQPDTQYF
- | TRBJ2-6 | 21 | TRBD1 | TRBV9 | TGTGCCAGCAGCGCCGGGACAGGGTCACCCCTCCAATTCTCTGGGGCCAACGTCCTGACTTTC | CASSAGTGSPLQFSGANVLTF
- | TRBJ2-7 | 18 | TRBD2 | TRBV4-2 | TGTGCCAGCAGCCAGGGGATCACGAGGGAGGGTCTAGCCTACGAGCAGTACTTC | CASSQGITREGLAYEQYF
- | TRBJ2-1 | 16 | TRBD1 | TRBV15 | TGTGCCACCAGCAGCCCCAGGCAGGGGGCCTACAATGAGCAGTTCTTC | CATSSPRQGAYNEQFF